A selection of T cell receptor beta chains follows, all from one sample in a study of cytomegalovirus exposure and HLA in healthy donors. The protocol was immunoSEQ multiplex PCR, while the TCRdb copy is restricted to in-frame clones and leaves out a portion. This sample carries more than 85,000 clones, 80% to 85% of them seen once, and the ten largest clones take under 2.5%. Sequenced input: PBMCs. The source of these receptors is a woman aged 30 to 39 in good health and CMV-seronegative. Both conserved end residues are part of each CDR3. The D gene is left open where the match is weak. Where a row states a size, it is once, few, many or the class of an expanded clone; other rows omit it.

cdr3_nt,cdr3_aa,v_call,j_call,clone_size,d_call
TGTGCCAGCAGCTTAGAACTAGCGGGAGGGGTCTCCTACGAGCAGTACTTC,CASSLELAGGVSYEQYF,TRBV11-2,TRBJ2-7,.,TRBD2
TGTGCCTGGAGTGTACGAGACAGGGGTAATTCACCCCTCCACTTT,CAWSVRDRGNSPLHF,TRBV30,TRBJ1-6,.,TRBD1
TGTGCCAGCAGTGTACTAGCGGGGGGCACAGATACGCAGTATTTT,CASSVLAGGTDTQYF,TRBV27,TRBJ2-3,once,TRBD2
TGTGCCAGTAGTTTTAGCGGGTGGTATAAGGGGACTGGGTGGTTCTCTGGGGCCAACGTCCTGACTTTC,CASSFSGWYKGTGWFSGANVLTF,TRBV19,TRBJ2-6,.,TRBD2
TGTGCCAGCAGTGAGGCTCACGGGGTGGACTATGGCTACACCTTC,CASSEAHGVDYGYTF,TRBV6-1,TRBJ1-2,.,.
TGTGCCAGCAGCTTAGGACAGGGCGGAGAGACCCAGTACTTC,CASSLGQGGETQYF,TRBV5-8,TRBJ2-5,.,TRBD1
TGTGCTAGCAGCCCCGCCCTGGCGGGGGCCGGGGCCCAGTACTTC,CASSPALAGAGAQYF,TRBV7-7,TRBJ2-5,.,.
TGTGCCAGCTCACCCATCCCGGGACAAGGCGAAAAACTGTTTTTT,CASSPIPGQGEKLFF,TRBV18,TRBJ1-4,once,.
TGCAGCGTTGCACATATGAACACTGAAGCTTTCTTT,CSVAHMNTEAFF,TRBV29-1,TRBJ1-1,.,.
TGTGCCAGTACCCCGATGGCAGCGTCTGAAAAACTGTTTTTT,CASTPMAASEKLFF,TRBV19,TRBJ1-4,.,.
TGTGCCAGCAGTTCACGACTAGCGGGAAGGTACTTC,CASSSRLAGRYF,TRBV28,TRBJ2-7,medium-sized,TRBD2
TGTGCCAGCAGTTACTCGAACAGGGGGCGTAATGAAAAACTGTTTTTT,CASSYSNRGRNEKLFF,TRBV6-6,TRBJ1-4,.,TRBD1
TGTGCCAGTAGTCCTCTAGCGCCAACCTACAATGAGCAGTTCTTC,CASSPLAPTYNEQFF,TRBV19,TRBJ2-1,.,.
TGTGCCAGCAGCTTAACAGGGGCCCGGGCCTATTCACCCCTCCACTTT,CASSLTGARAYSPLHF,TRBV7-9,TRBJ1-6,.,TRBD1
TGTGCCAGCAGTGCCGGGACAGGGCCTTGGGCCGAGCAGTACTTC,CASSAGTGPWAEQYF,TRBV11-3,TRBJ2-7,.,TRBD1
TGCAGCGTCCCCGGTCCCTCTAACACCGGGGAGCTGTTTTTT,CSVPGPSNTGELFF,TRBV29-1,TRBJ2-2,.,.
TGCGCCAGCAGCTTCGGACTAGCGGGCACCGGGGAGCTGTTTTTT,CASSFGLAGTGELFF,TRBV5-1,TRBJ2-2,few,TRBD2
TGTGCCAGCAGTGTTACAGGGGGCTCCAATCAGCCCCAGCATTTT,CASSVTGGSNQPQHF,TRBV6-1,TRBJ1-5,.,TRBD1
TGTGCCAGCAGCTCCGGTGCGGACACCATATATTTT,CASSSGADTIYF,TRBV7-9,TRBJ1-3,.,.
TGTGCCAGCAGCCAAGTGGAGGCGAGAACGGTCAATGAGCAGTTCTTC,CASSQVEARTVNEQFF,TRBV4-2,TRBJ2-1,.,.